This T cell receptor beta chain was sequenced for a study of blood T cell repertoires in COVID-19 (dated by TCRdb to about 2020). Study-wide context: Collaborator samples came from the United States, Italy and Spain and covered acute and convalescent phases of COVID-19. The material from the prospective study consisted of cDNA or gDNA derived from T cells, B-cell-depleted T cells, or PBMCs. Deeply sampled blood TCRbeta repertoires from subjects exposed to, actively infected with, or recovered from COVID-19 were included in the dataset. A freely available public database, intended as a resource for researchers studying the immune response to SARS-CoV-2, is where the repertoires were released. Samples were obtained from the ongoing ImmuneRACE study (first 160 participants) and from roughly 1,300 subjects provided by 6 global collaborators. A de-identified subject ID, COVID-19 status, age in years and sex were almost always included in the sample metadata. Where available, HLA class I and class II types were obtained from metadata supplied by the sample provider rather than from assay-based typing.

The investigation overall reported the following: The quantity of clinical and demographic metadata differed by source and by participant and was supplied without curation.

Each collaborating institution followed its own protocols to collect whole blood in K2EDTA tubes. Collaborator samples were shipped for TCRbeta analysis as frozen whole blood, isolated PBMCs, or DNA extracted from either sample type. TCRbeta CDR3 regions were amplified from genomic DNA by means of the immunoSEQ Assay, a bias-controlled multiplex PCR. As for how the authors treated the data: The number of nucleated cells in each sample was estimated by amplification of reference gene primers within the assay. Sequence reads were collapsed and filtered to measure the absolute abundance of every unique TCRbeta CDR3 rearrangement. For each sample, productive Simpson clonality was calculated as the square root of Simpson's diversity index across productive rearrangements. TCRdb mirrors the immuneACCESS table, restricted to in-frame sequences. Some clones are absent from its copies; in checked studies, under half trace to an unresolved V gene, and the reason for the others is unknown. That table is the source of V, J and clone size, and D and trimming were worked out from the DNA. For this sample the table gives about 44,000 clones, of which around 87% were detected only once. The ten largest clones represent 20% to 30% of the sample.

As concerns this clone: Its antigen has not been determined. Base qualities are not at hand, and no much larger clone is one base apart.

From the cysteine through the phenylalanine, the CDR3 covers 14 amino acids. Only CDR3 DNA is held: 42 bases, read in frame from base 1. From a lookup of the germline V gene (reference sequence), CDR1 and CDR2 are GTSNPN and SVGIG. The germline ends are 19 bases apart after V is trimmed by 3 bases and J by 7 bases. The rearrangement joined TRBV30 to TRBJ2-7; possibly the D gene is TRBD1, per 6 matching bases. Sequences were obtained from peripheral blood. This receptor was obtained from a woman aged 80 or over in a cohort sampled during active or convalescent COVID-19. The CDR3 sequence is CAWRSVHQGREQYF. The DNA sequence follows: TGTGCCTGGAGGTCGGTCCACCAGGGGCGGGAGCAGTACTTC.